The TCR beta chain under discussion was sequenced for a study of blood T cell repertoires in COVID-19. J was trimmed by 2 bases and V by 7 bases; bases with no gene match: 8. The CDR3 has 14 amino acids. The germline gives CDR1 LNHDA, CDR2 SQIVND (reference sequence). In the original processing: From reference gene primer amplification, estimates of nucleated cell counts were derived. Assay used: immunoSEQ multiplex PCR; TCRdb lists only in-frame clones, some missing. The V and J calls and clone size were taken over from that table, and D and trimming were inferred from the DNA. This table has about 200,000 clones, around 88% appearing once. This clone turned up a few times.

The sequence derives from a man in his forties or fifties with acute COVID-19. Sequencing was done on a sample of PBMCs or T cells enriched from blood (not recorded which). The chain recombines TRBV19 with TRBJ2-7; 7 positions agree with TRBD2. CDR3 in DNA: TGTGCCAGTAATAACCTCGGGAGGACCTACGAGCAGTACTTC. Protein sequence: CASNNLGRTYEQYF.